The 28 T cell receptor beta chains below come from one sample, sequenced in a study of post-analysis software for immune sequencing data. Tagging with unique molecular identifiers was a feature of the TCR beta cDNA libraries. TCRdb independently ran MiXCR on the PCR reads; one entry per CDR3 protein. This sample carries about 540,000 distinct CDR3 sequences, approximately 31% of them seen once, and the ten largest clones take around 5.9%. The antigens of these receptors remain unknown. Whole-study findings and limits: Patients carried roughly five TRBV segments more frequently than controls did, and TRBV5-6, TRBV5-1 and TRBV20-1 were among them.

The sequenced sample consisted of blood. The origin of the receptors is a girl aged 2-17 years with multiple sclerosis.

This clonotype came up a few times. The chain combines TRBV5-1 with TRBJ2-3; D call uncertain. The length of the CDR3 is 13 residues. V lost 6 bases and J lost 2, with 10 bases in between. Germline loops: CDR1 SGHRS, CDR2 YFSETQ. The CDR3 here is CASTDGSTDTQYF. The CDR3 DNA reads TGCGCCAGCACCGACGGATCCACAGATACGCAGTATTTT.

This clonotype occurred a few times. This chain connects TRBV7-2 to TRBJ2-7; perhaps TRBD1 as D (6 bases). Germline V gene data show CDR1 as SGHTA and CDR2 as FQGNSA. Trimming left V 5 bases short and J 0 bases short, with 14 bases between. The CDR3 consists of 15 residues. The CDR3 here is CASSAQGFPSYEQYF. In DNA form, the CDR3 reads TGTGCCAGCAGCGCCCAGGGGTTCCCCTCCTACGAGCAGTACTTC.

The V and J genes are TRBV5-1 and TRBJ2-3, with 8 nucleotides matching TRBD2. CDR3 length: 14 amino acids. Looked up from germline, CDR1 is SGHRS and CDR2 is YFSETQ. The J segment lost 4 bases and the V segment lost 4 bases, leaving 5 bases of the junction unmatched. The CDR3 sequence is CASSTSGGSDTQYF. The CDR3 DNA sequence: TGCGCCAGCAGCACGAGCGGGGGATCAGATACGCAGTATTTT.

This chain's CDR3 is CASSRTILPSYNEQFF. The CDR3 coding sequence is TGTGCCAGCAGCCGGACTATTCTACCCTCCTACAATGAGCAGTTCTTC. The chain is built from TRBV7-9 and TRBJ2-1, with TRBD2 as a possible D gene (6 bases). The V end lost 5 bases, the J end lost 0 bases, and 14 bases lay between the germline ends. CDR1 and CDR2 from the germline V gene are SEHNR and FQNEAQ (reference sequence). The length of the CDR3 is 16 residues.

The rearrangement joins TRBV18 to TRBJ2-3; no reliable D call. CDR3 length equals 14 residues. Per germline, CDR1 KGHSH and CDR2 LQKENI. With 6 bases removed from V and 1 base from J, the gap between germline ends came to 11 bases. CDR3 DNA sequence: TGTGCCAGCTCTTTGGCTCCGGGCACAGATACGCAGTATTTT. Encoded protein: CASSLAPGTDTQYF.

The chain uses TRBV6-6 and TRBJ2-5; weak D call: TRBD1 (5 bases). The CDR3 contains 12 residues. The ends were cut back, 4 bases at V and 4 bases at J, with 7 bases in the middle. Germline CDR1 and CDR2: MNHNY and SVGAGI (reference sequence). The DNA for the CDR3 is TGTGCCAGCAGTTGCAGGGCAGAGACCCAGTACTTC. Its protein product is CASSCRAETQYF.

The V and J genes are TRBV5-1 and TRBJ1-1; D is unclear. The CDR3 totals 14 residues. Trimming pared 1 base from V and 1 base from J, leaving 8 bases between. The germline CDR1 and CDR2 sequences are SGHRS and YFSETQ. The CDR3 region is CASSLMGWNTEAFF. CDR3 nucleotides: TGCGCCAGCAGCTTGATGGGATGGAACACTGAAGCTTTCTTT.

This clonotype was seen more than once but under ten times. V usage is TRBV12-3 or TRBV12-4 and J usage is TRBJ1-2; possibly TRBD1 for D (6 bases). V was shortened by 5 bases and J by 5 bases, with 18 bases between the two germline ends. This CDR3 region has 15 residues. This CDR3 is CASSRSRGPLYGYTF. CDR3 sequence (DNA): TGTGCCAGCAGTCGATCCCGGGGGCCGCTTTATGGCTACACCTTC.

The chain uses TRBV5-1 and TRBJ1-1; 8 bases match TRBD1. Germline CDR1 is SGHRS and CDR2 is YFSETQ. Trimming cost V 3 bases and J 6 bases; bases outside gene matches: 4. The CDR3 spans 13 residues. This CDR3 is CASSSTTGAEAFF. As DNA, the CDR3 is TGCGCCAGCAGCTCGACGACAGGGGCTGAAGCTTTCTTT.

The gene calls are TRBV6-5 and TRBJ2-5; D is unclear. Trimming left V 11 bases short and J 4 bases short, with 11 bases between. The CDR3 runs 11 residues. Germline V gene lookup returns CDR1 MNHEY and CDR2 SVGAGI. CDR3 nucleotide sequence: TGTGCCGGCACGAACGGAGAGACCCAGTACTTC. It yields the protein CAGTNGETQYF.

Concerning this clonotype itself: Being one base from a much bigger clone, this may be a read error. J is TRBJ2-3 and V is TRBV12-3 or TRBV12-4; D is perhaps TRBD1 (6 bases). V lost 7 bases, J lost 2 bases, and 19 bases lay in between. There are 16 residues in the CDR3. CDR3 bases: TGTGCCAGCACTTTTACGGCCCAGGGGCACACAGATACGCAGTATTTT. Translating gives CASTFTAQGHTDTQYF.

This clonotype turned up a few times. The gene calls are TRBV7-9 and TRBJ2-1, with TRBD2 matching over 11 bases. CDR1 SEHNR and CDR2 FQNEAQ come from the germline V gene (reference sequence). V lost 5 bases, J lost 6 bases, and 9 bases stayed unmatched. CDR3 length equals 16 residues. The CDR3 here is CASSQGLAEFVNEQFF. CDR3 nucleotide sequence: TGTGCCAGCAGCCAGGGACTAGCGGAATTTGTCAATGAGCAGTTCTTC.

This chain links TRBV3-1 with TRBJ2-3; D call uncertain. CDR1 LGHDT and CDR2 YNNKEL come from the germline V gene (reference sequence). This CDR3 has 17 residues. Trimming left V 0 bases short and J 4 bases short, with 17 bases between. Here the CDR3 reads CASSQDPRIQPPDTQYF. DNA for the CDR3: TGTGCCAGCAGCCAAGATCCTCGCATCCAGCCCCCAGATACGCAGTATTTT.

On this clonotype: Germline and junction disagree at one end, which may indicate a read error. V and J are TRBV4-1 and TRBJ2-3; a possible D gene is TRBD2 (6 bases). CDR3 length equals 17 residues. Germline values: CDR1 MGHRA, CDR2 YSYEKL. The CDR3 region is CANSQDEGLPREDTQYF. Here the CDR3 DNA reads TGCGCCAACAGCCAAGATGAGGGACTTCCCCGGGAGGATACGCAGTATTTT.

The rearrangement links TRBV29-1 to TRBJ2-4; a weak D match, TRBD1 (6 bases). V lost 6 bases, J lost 0 bases, and 12 bases lay in between. Germline V gene sequence: CDR1 SQVTM, CDR2 ANQGSEA. The CDR3 spans 14 residues. The CDR3 loop is CSVGGQLAKNIQYF. DNA of the CDR3: TGCAGCGTAGGCGGACAGCTAGCCAAAAACATTCAGTACTTC. The full variable domain, rest sourced from reference TRBV29-1 and TRBJ2-4, is SAVISQKPSRDICQRGTSLTIQCQVDSQVTMMFWYRQQPGQSLTLIATANQGSEATYESGFVIDKFPISRPNLTFSTLTVSNMSPEDSSIYLCSVGGQLAKNIQYFGAGTRLSVL.

The rearrangement links TRBV25-1 to TRBJ1-4; tentatively, D is TRBD1 (5 bases). CDR3 length: 18 residues. V was cut by 1 base and J by 2 bases, with 17 bases left in between. Germline-derived CDR1 and CDR2 are MGHDK and SYGVNS. The CDR3 bases are TGTGCCAGCAGTGAATTACGGGGCGCAGGGTCCACTAATGAAAAACTGTTTTTT. Encoded protein: CASSELRGAGSTNEKLFF. Combining the CDR3 with reference TRBV25-1 and TRBJ1-4 gives the whole variable domain EADIYQTPRYLVIGTGKKITLECSQTMGHDKMYWYQQDPGMELHLIHYSYGVNSTEKGDLSSESTVSRIRTEHFPLTLESARPSHTSQYLCASSELRGAGSTNEKLFFGSGTQLSVL.

This chain links TRBV12-3 or TRBV12-4 with TRBJ1-6, with TRBD1 matching over 8 bases. V trimming: 4 bases; J trimming: 11 bases; junction bases outside the gene matches: 7. The CDR3 has 14 amino acids. The chain's CDR3 is CASSSTGGATPLHF. As DNA, the CDR3 is TGTGCCAGCAGTTCTACAGGGGGGGCGACACCCCTCCACTTT.

The V and J genes are TRBV20-1 and TRBJ2-1, with D possibly being TRBD1 (5 bases). Trimming shortened V by 0 bases and J by 0 bases, and 12 bases separated the two germline ends. CDR3 length: 16 residues. Germline V gene sequence: CDR1 DFQATT, CDR2 SNEGSKA (reference sequence). The CDR3 coding sequence is TGCAGTGCTAGAGATCCCCGACAGAGCTCCTACAATGAGCAGTTCTTC. This codes for CSARDPRQSSYNEQFF.

This clonotype turned up a few times. V gene TRBV7-4 combines with J gene TRBJ2-1, with 11 bases that match TRBD2. The J segment lost 5 bases and the V segment lost 4 bases, leaving 19 bases of the junction unmatched. The length of the CDR3 is 20 residues. Germline values: CDR1 SGHVT, CDR2 SQSDAQ. CDR3: CASSSRRLAGGLGSDNEQFF. The CDR3 DNA reads TGTGCCAGCAGCTCCCGCCGTCTAGCGGGGGGCCTGGGGAGCGACAATGAGCAGTTCTTC.

This clonotype was seen many times. The chain links TRBV6-5 to TRBJ2-7, with 8 bases that match TRBD2. Losses at the gene ends were 6 bases for V and 2 bases for J; bases not matched to a gene: 3. CDR1 MNHEY and CDR2 SVGAGI come from the germline V gene. CDR3 length equals 13 residues. Here the CDR3 reads CASSYSGTYEQYF. DNA for the CDR3: TGTGCCAGCAGCTATAGCGGGACCTACGAGCAGTACTTC.

This clonotype was counted only a few times. This chain connects TRBV6-6 to TRBJ2-1; the match to TRBD1 covers 11 bases. CDR3 length: 16 residues. V lost 5 bases to trimming and J lost 6 bases; unmatched junction nucleotides: 9. CDR1 and CDR2 (germline): MNHNY, SVGAGI (reference sequence). The CDR3 loop is CASSPPPGQGGNEQFF. CDR3 nucleotides: TGTGCCAGCAGTCCCCCCCCGGGACAGGGGGGCAATGAGCAGTTCTTC.

The J gene is TRBJ2-5, the V gene TRBV5-1; 11 bases are shared with TRBD2. This CDR3 region has 16 residues. Per the germline V gene, CDR1 is SGHRS and CDR2 is YFSETQ. Trimming at V came to 4 bases and at J to 0 bases, leaving 5 bases not matched to a gene. CDR3 nucleotide sequence: TGCGCCAGCAGCCGACTAGCGGGGACTAACCAAGAGACCCAGTACTTC. Encoded protein: CASSRLAGTNQETQYF.

This clonotype was recorded a few times. This chain uses TRBV20-1 with TRBJ2-3, with D tentatively TRBD2 (5 bases). Germline CDR1 DFQATT, CDR2 SNEGSKA (reference sequence). Trimming removed 5 bases at V and 5 bases at J, with 8 bases between. The CDR3 length is 11 residues. CDR3 in amino acids: CSASGKDTQYF. CDR3 DNA sequence: TGCAGTGCTTCGGGGAAAGATACGCAGTATTTT.

The V and J genes are TRBV6-2 or TRBV6-3 and TRBJ2-5; D gene unclear. The germline V and J ends were trimmed by 2 bases and 4 bases, with 11 bases remaining between them. Germline V gene lookup returns CDR1 MNHEY and CDR2 SVGEGT. The length of the CDR3 is 14 residues. The CDR3 region is CASSYEALRETQYF. CDR3 DNA sequence: TGTGCCAGCAGTTACGAGGCCCTTCGAGAGACCCAGTACTTC.

The chain recombines TRBV20-1 with TRBJ1-1; no clear D. The length of the CDR3 is 13 residues. Germline lookup yields CDR1 DFQATT and CDR2 SNEGSKA (reference sequence). V was shortened by 1 base and J by 6 bases, with 12 bases between the two germline ends. CDR3 amino acids: CSARGLRIAEAFF. CDR3 DNA: TGCAGTGCTAGAGGGTTGAGGATCGCTGAAGCTTTCTTT.

The chain couples TRBV5-8 to TRBJ2-5; 7 bases map to TRBD2. The CDR3 loop spans 16 amino acids. CDR1 and CDR2 from the germline V gene are SGHTS and YDEGEE. With 0 bases clipped from V and 2 bases from J, the junction kept 7 bases outside the gene matches. The CDR3 sequence is CASSLGTSGEQETQYF. The CDR3 bases are TGTGCCAGCAGCTTGGGGACGAGCGGGGAACAAGAGACCCAGTACTTC.

This clonotype occurred a few times. The chain couples TRBV11-3 to TRBJ2-1; 7 nucleotides line up with TRBD2. The CDR3 extends over 16 amino acids. V lost 0 bases, J lost 0 bases, and 2 bases stayed unmatched. CDR1 and CDR2 (germline): SGHNT, YENEEA. The CDR3 region has the DNA TGTGCCAGCAGCTTAGATGCTAGCGGCTCCTACAATGAGCAGTTCTTC. Its translation: CASSLDASGSYNEQFF. The variable domain in full, completed from reference TRBV11-3 and TRBJ2-1, reads EAGVVQSPRYKIIEKKQPVAFWCNPISGHNTLYWYLQNLGQGPELLIRYENEEAVDDSQLPKDRFSAERLKGVDSTLKIQPAELGDSAVYLCASSLDASGSYNEQFFGPGTRLTVL.

The rearrangement uses TRBV11-2 and TRBJ2-1; D is unresolved. This CDR3 is 15 amino acids long. Germline CDR1 SGHAT, CDR2 FQNNGV. Deletions cut 0 bases from V and 3 bases from J, with 9 bases between. The CDR3 nucleotides are TGTGCCAGCAGCTTAGAGGCCGGAGACTACAATGAGCAGTTCTTC. Its protein product is CASSLEAGDYNEQFF.